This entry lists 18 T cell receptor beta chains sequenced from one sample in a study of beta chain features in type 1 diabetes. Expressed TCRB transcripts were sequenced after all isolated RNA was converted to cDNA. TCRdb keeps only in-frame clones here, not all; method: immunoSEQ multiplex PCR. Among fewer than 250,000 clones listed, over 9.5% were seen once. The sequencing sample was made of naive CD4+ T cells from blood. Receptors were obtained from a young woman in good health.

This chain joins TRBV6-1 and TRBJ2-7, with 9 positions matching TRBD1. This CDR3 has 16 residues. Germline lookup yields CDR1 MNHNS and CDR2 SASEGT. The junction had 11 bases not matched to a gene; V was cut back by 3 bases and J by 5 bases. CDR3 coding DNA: TGTGCCAGCAGTGAGCGGGAAACAGGGGGCATTAACGAGCAGTACTTC. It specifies CASSERETGGINEQYF.

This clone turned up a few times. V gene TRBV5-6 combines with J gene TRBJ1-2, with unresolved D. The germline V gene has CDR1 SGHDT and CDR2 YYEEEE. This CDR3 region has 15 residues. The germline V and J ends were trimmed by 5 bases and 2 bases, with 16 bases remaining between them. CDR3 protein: CASSYDKGINYGYTF. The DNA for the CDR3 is TGTGCCAGCAGTTACGACAAAGGAATCAACTATGGCTACACCTTC.

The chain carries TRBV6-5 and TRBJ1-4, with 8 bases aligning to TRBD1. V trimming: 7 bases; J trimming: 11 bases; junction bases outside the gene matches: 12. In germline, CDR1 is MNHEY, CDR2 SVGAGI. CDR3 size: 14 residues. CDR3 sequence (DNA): TGTGCCAGCACGAAAAGGACAGGGAGTCAGAAACTGTTTTTT. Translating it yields CASTKRTGSQKLFF.

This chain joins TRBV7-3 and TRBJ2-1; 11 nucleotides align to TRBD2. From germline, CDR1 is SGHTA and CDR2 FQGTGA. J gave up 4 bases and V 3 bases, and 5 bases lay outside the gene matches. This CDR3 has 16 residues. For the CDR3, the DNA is TGTGCCAGCAGCTTCACCGGGACTAGCGGTTACAATGAGCAGTTCTTC. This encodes CASSFTGTSGYNEQFF.

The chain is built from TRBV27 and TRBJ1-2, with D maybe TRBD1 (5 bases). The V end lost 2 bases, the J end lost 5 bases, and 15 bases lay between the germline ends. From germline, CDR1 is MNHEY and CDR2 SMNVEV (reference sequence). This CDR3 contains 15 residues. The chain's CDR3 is CASSLRAREGYGYTF. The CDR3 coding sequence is TGTGCCAGCAGTTTAAGGGCCAGGGAGGGGTATGGCTACACCTTC.

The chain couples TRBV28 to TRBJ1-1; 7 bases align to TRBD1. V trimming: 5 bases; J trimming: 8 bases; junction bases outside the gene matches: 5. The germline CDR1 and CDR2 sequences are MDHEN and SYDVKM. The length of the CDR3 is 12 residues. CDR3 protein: CASSTDRREAFF. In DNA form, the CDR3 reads TGTGCCAGCAGTACGGACAGGAGAGAAGCTTTCTTT. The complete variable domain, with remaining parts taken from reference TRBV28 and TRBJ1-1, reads DVKVTQSSRYLVKRTGEKVFLECVQDMDHENMFWYRQDPGLGLRLIYFSYDVKMKEKGDIPEGYSVSREKKERFSLILESASTNQTSMYLCASSTDRREAFFGQGTRLTVV.

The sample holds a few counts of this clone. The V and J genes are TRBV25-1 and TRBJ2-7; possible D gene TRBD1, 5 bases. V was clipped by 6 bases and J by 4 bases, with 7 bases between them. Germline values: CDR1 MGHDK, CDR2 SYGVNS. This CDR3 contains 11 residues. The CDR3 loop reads CASSPGYEQYF. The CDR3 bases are TGTGCCAGCAGCCCAGGGTACGAGCAGTACTTC.

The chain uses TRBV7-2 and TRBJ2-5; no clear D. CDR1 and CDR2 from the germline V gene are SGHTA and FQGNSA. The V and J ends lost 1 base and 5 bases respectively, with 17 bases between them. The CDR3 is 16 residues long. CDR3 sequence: CASSLVSGPGGETQYF. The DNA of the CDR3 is TGTGCCAGCAGCTTAGTGTCAGGTCCTGGTGGGGAGACCCAGTACTTC.

In DNA form, the CDR3 reads TGTGCCAGCAAAATTAGACAGGGTTACACTGAAGCTTTCTTT. Encoded protein: CASKIRQGYTEAFF. This chain links TRBV6-1 with TRBJ1-1, with 7 positions matching TRBD1. The CDR3 covers 14 residues. V lost 7 bases, J lost 3 bases, and 8 bases stayed unmatched. Germline CDR1 and CDR2: MNHNS and SASEGT.

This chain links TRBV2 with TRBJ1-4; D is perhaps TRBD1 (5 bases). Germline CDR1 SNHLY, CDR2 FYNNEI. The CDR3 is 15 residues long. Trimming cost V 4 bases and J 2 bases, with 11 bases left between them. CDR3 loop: CASSVPQGTNEKLFF. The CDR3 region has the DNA TGTGCCAGCAGTGTTCCGCAGGGCACTAATGAAAAACTGTTTTTT.

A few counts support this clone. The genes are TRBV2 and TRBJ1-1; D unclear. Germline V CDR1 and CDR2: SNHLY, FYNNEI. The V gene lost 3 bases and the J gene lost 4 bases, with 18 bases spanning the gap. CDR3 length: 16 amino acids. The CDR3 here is CASSDGVWGGSTEAFF. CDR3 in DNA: TGTGCCAGCAGTGATGGGGTTTGGGGAGGAAGCACTGAAGCTTTCTTT. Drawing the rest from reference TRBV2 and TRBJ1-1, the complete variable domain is EPEVTQTPSHQVTQMGQEVILRCVPISNHLYFYWYRQILGQKVEFLVSFYNNEISEKSEIFDDQFSVERPDGSNFTLKIRSTKLEDSAMYFCASSDGVWGGSTEAFFGQGTRLTVV.

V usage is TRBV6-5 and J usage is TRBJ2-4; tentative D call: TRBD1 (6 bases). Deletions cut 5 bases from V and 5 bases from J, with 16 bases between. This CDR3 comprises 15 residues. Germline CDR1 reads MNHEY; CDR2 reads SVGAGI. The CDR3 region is CASSGQRLPENIQYF. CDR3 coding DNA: TGTGCCAGCAGTGGACAGCGTTTACCCGAAAACATTCAGTACTTC.

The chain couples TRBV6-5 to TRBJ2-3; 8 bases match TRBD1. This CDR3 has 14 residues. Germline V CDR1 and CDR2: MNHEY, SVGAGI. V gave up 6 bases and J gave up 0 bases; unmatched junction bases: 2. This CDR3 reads CASRGTGSTDTQYF. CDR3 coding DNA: TGTGCCAGCAGGGGGACAGGTAGCACAGATACGCAGTATTTT.

CDR3 in DNA: TGTGCTAGTGGTTTGTCTTCCAGGGGGCAAGCTTTCTTT. This gives the protein CASGLSSRGQAFF. J is TRBJ1-1 and V is TRBV12-5; TRBD1 agrees at 8 bases. V was pared by 2 bases and J by 9 bases, with 5 bases of the junction left unmatched. CDR3 length equals 13 residues. The germline V gene has CDR1 LGHNT and CDR2 FRNRAP.

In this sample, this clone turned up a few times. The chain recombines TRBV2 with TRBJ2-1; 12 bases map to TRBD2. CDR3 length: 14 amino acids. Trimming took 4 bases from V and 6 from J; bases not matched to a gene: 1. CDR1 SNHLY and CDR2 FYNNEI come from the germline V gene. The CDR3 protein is CASSASGRANEQFF. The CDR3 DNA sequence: TGTGCCAGCAGTGCTAGCGGGAGGGCCAATGAGCAGTTCTTC.

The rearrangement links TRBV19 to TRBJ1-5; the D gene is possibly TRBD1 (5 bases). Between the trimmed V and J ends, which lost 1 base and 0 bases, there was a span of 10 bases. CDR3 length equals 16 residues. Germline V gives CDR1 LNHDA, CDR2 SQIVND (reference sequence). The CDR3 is CASSIAATVSNQPQHF. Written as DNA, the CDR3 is TGTGCCAGTAGTATAGCGGCGACAGTTAGCAATCAGCCCCAGCATTTT. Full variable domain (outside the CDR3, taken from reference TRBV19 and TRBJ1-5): DGGITQSPKYLFRKEGQNVTLSCEQNLNHDAMYWYRQDPGQGLRLIYYSQIVNDFQKGDIAEGYSVSREKKESFPLTVTSAQKNPTAFYLCASSIAATVSNQPQHFGDGTRLSIL.

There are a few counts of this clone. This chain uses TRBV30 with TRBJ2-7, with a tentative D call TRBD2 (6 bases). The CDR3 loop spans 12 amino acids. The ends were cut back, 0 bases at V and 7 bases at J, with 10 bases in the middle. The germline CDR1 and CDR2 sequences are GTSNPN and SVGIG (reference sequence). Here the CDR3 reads CAWSVWDLEQYF. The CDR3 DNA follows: TGTGCCTGGAGTGTATGGGACTTAGAGCAGTACTTC.

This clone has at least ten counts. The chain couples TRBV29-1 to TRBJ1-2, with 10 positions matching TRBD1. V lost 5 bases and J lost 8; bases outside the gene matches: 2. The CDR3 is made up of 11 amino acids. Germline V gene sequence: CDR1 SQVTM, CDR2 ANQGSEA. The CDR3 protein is CSVWTGGGYTF. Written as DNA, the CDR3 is TGCAGCGTTTGGACAGGGGGAGGCTACACCTTC. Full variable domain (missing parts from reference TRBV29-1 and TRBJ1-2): SAVISQKPSRDICQRGTSLTIQCQVDSQVTMMFWYRQQPGQSLTLIATANQGSEATYESGFVIDKFPISRPNLTFSTLTVSNMSPEDSSIYLCSVWTGGGYTFGSGTRLTVV.